This TCR beta chain stems from a study of blood T cell repertoires in COVID-19. Only in-frame clones appear in the TCRdb table, and some are missing; sequencing was by immunoSEQ multiplex PCR. The table includes about 120,000 clones, around 78% detected once. V was shortened by 4 bases and J by 2 bases, with 12 bases between the two germline ends. CDR3 length: 15 amino acids. Germline V lookup: CDR1 SQVTM, CDR2 ANQGSEA. This chain uses TRBV29-1 with TRBJ2-6; D may be TRBD1 (6 bases). This clonotype was obtained from an older man with acute or convalescent COVID-19. The sequenced sample was peripheral blood. CDR3 residues: CSVVGTLTGANVLTF. The CDR3 DNA follows: TGCAGCGTTGTGGGGACACTGACTGGGGCCAACGTCCTGACTTTC.